The sample holds a few counts of the clone carrying this TCR beta chain. No antigen is known for it. The V and J ends lost 4 bases and 4 bases, in that order; junction bases with no gene match: 7. Germline V lookup: CDR1 LGHNA, CDR2 YNFKEQ. The CDR3 has 17 residues. The sample belongs to a study of shared clonotypes between healthy human individuals. Sequencing was at deep level. Assay: immunoSEQ multiplex PCR; the TCRdb copy retains only in-frame clones and omits some. The profile shows some 100,000 clones, 55% to 70% of them singletons. Study results and limitations: Non-shared clonotypes were found to have lower generation probabilities than the clonotypes that were shared by all four of the sorted-subset donors.

This chain links TRBV4-2 with TRBJ2-3, with 14 bases matching TRBD2. The TCR originated in a woman in her 30s in good health. Sequenced sample: memory CD8+ T cells sorted from blood. The subset was: CD45RO+ cells pooled with CCR7-negative TemRA cells. The CDR3 DNA follows: TGTGCCAGCAGCCCCAACCCGACTAGCGGGGGGGCAGATACGCAGTATTTT. This translates into CASSPNPTSGGADTQYF.